Presented here are 25 T cell receptor beta chains from one specimen sequenced in a study of blood T cells in healthy people across ages. Through a sample-barcoded 5' primer and a J-beta primer mix, a second PCR was run for roughly 6 to 12 cycles. TCRdb passed the 5' RACE reads through MiXCR, listing each CDR3 protein once. Among roughly 680,000 distinct CDR3 sequences, 45% to 60% were seen once, and the ten largest hold roughly 14%. Sequenced sample: blood. The receptors come from a woman older than 75 in good health.

The chain links TRBV7-2 to TRBJ2-7; maybe TRBD2 (6 bases). The CDR3 is 14 residues long. V gave up 5 bases and J gave up 0 bases, with 11 bases separating them. Germline assignment: CDR1 SGHTA and CDR2 FQGNSA. DNA for the CDR3: TGTGCCAGCAGCCCGGAGGGGCCCTCCTACGAGCAGTACTTC. Its translation: CASSPEGPSYEQYF. Looking up the rest from reference TRBV7-2 and TRBJ2-7 gives the full variable domain: GAGVSQSPSNKVTEKGKDVELRCDPISGHTALYWYRQSLGQGLEFLIYFQGNSAPDKSGLPSDRFSAERTGGSVSTLTIQRTQQEDSAVYLCASSPEGPSYEQYFGPGTRLTVT.

This clonotype was counted once. V gene TRBV6-1 combines with J gene TRBJ2-5; D remains unclear. V lost 1 base, J lost 12 bases, and 9 bases lay in between. The CDR3 totals 11 residues. Per the germline V gene, CDR1 is MNHNS and CDR2 is SASEGT. The CDR3 protein is CASSEVGRKYF. CDR3 coding DNA: TGTGCCAGCAGTGAAGTAGGACGAAAGTACTTC.

At least ten counts were recorded for this clonotype. The chain carries TRBV5-1 and TRBJ2-3, with 10 bases that match TRBD2. This CDR3 region has 14 residues. CDR1 is SGHRS and CDR2 is YFSETQ in the germline V gene. Trimming at V came to 4 bases and at J to 4 bases, leaving 3 bases not matched to a gene. As DNA, the CDR3 is TGCGCCAGCAGCCCGGGACTAGCGCCAGATACGCAGTATTTT. Amino acids: CASSPGLAPDTQYF.

This clonotype was seen at least ten times. The chain is built from TRBV5-1 and TRBJ2-7; the D call may be TRBD1 or TRBD2 (7 bases each). Germline-derived CDR1 and CDR2 are SGHRS and YFSETQ. The CDR3 loop spans 17 amino acids. Trimming shortened V by 4 bases and J by 1 base, and 21 bases separated the two germline ends. This CDR3 is CASSQGGGIFMSYEQYF. CDR3 bases: TGCGCCAGCAGCCAGGGAGGGGGCATATTTATGTCCTACGAGCAGTACTTC.

Remarks on this clonotype: This may be a read error, as it is one base from a much larger clone. The chain has TRBV12-3 or TRBV12-4 and TRBJ2-3; 8 bases align to TRBD2. V gave up 4 bases and J gave up 2 bases; unmatched junction bases: 2. This CDR3 is 14 amino acids long. The CDR3 is CASSWRGATDTQYF. CDR3 sequence (DNA): TGTGCCAGCAGTTGGCGGGGGGCCACAGATACGCAGTATTTT.

This clonotype has more than one count but fewer than ten. The chain has TRBV7-2 and TRBJ2-1; tentative D call: TRBD2 (5 bases). The germline CDR1 and CDR2 sequences are SGHTA and FQGNSA. CDR3 size: 14 residues. Trimming removed 5 bases at V and 1 base at J, with 9 bases between. The CDR3 region has the DNA TGTGCCAGCAGCCCCTGGACTTCCTACAATGAGCAGTTCTTC. This codes for CASSPWTSYNEQFF.

Notes on this clonotype: A much larger clone lies a single base off, so this may be a read error. The chain uses TRBV25-1 and TRBJ2-6, with 7 positions matching TRBD1. The CDR3 is 17 amino acids. Per the germline V gene, CDR1 is MGHDK and CDR2 is SYGVNS. CDR3: CASATGQPFSGADVLTF. The CDR3 DNA is TGTGCCAGCGCGACGGGACAGCCTTTCTCTGGGGCCGACGTCCTGACTTTC.

The table lists this clonotype with many counts. The V gene is TRBV6-1, the J gene TRBJ2-4; the match to TRBD1 covers 9 bases. The V segment lost 6 bases and the J segment 1 base; nucleotides outside the gene matches: 7. CDR1 and CDR2 (germline): MNHNS, SASEGT. The CDR3 has 16 amino acids. CDR3 sequence: CASRVTGGFAKNIQYF. The CDR3 coding sequence is TGTGCCAGCAGAGTTACAGGGGGCTTTGCCAAAAACATTCAGTACTTC.

The gene calls are TRBV7-6 and TRBJ2-5; 11 bases line up with TRBD1. CDR1 is SGHVS, CDR2 FNYEAQ, per germline. The CDR3 totals 15 residues. Trimming cost V 5 bases and J 2 bases; bases outside gene matches: 4. CDR3 protein: CASSVGQGAQETQYF. DNA of the CDR3: TGTGCCAGCAGCGTCGGACAGGGGGCTCAAGAGACCCAGTACTTC.

V and J are TRBV20-1 and TRBJ2-7; maybe TRBD1 (5 bases). The CDR3 has 13 amino acids. Trimming removed 3 bases from V and 3 bases from J, with 12 bases in between. Germline CDR1 reads DFQATT; CDR2 reads SNEGSKA (reference sequence). DNA for the CDR3: TGCAGTGCTAGGAGACAGATCCTCTACGAGCAGTACTTC. Translated: CSARRQILYEQYF.

The rearrangement links TRBV3-1 to TRBJ2-5; 10 bases line up with TRBD2. Germline CDR1 LGHDT, CDR2 YNNKEL (reference sequence). CDR3 size: 14 residues. V shed 5 bases and J 11 bases; nucleotides not matched to a gene: 11. CDR3 residues: CASSFTSGDNEQYF. Here the CDR3 DNA reads TGTGCCAGCAGCTTCACTAGCGGGGACAATGAGCAGTACTTC.

The chain couples TRBV30 to TRBJ2-1; D gene uncertain. This CDR3 contains 13 residues. Trimming left V 2 bases short and J 0 bases short, with 5 bases between. The V gene's germline CDR1 is GTSNPN and CDR2 SVGIG (reference sequence). CDR3 sequence: CAWSFLSYNEQFF. The CDR3 nucleotides are TGTGCCTGGAGTTTTCTCTCCTACAATGAGCAGTTCTTC.

The chain joins TRBV6-5 to TRBJ2-3; 8 nucleotides line up with TRBD2. This CDR3 has 13 residues. Trimming took 2 bases from V and 12 from J; bases not matched to a gene: 7. Germline V CDR1 and CDR2: MNHEY, SVGAGI. DNA for the CDR3: TGTGCCAGCAGTTACATTAGCGGGGCGCCCCAGTATTTT. Protein product: CASSYISGAPQYF.

Written as DNA, the CDR3 is TGCGCCAGCAGCTCACCTCAGGGACTAGCGGGGCAACTGAGCACAGATACGCAGTATTTT. It encodes CASSSPQGLAGQLSTDTQYF. This chain links TRBV5-1 with TRBJ2-3, with 13 bases lining up with TRBD2. With V trimmed by 3 bases and J by 0 bases, 13 bases remained unmatched. The CDR3 is 20 residues long. The germline gives CDR1 SGHRS, CDR2 YFSETQ.

This clonotype occurred many times. This chain connects TRBV19 to TRBJ2-3, with TRBD2 identical over 8 bases. CDR3 length: 15 residues. With V trimmed by 6 bases and J by 1 base, 6 bases remained unmatched. CDR1 and CDR2 (germline): LNHDA, SQIVND (reference sequence). This CDR3 is CASSNRRGGTDTQYF. CDR3 coding DNA: TGTGCCAGTAGCAATAGGCGGGGGGGCACAGATACGCAGTATTTT.

There are many counts of this clonotype. The chain is built from TRBV6-6 and TRBJ2-3; D is possibly TRBD2 (6 bases). This CDR3 spans 12 amino acids. V was trimmed by 6 bases and J by 5 bases, leaving 9 bases between them. Germline V CDR1 and CDR2: MNHNY, SVGAGI (reference sequence). The CDR3 loop reads CASRSRGDTQYF. CDR3 nucleotide sequence: TGTGCCAGCAGATCGCGGGGAGATACGCAGTATTTT.

This clonotype was counted many times. The V gene is TRBV29-1, the J gene TRBJ2-3; tentatively, D is TRBD2 (5 bases). The germline V and J ends were trimmed by 7 bases and 3 bases, with 20 bases remaining between them. CDR1 SQVTM and CDR2 ANQGSEA come from the germline V gene. This CDR3 comprises 15 residues. The CDR3 DNA follows: TGCAGCGCCCAAGGCTTACACCGAGGGACAGATACGCAGTATTTT. It is translated as CSAQGLHRGTDTQYF.

On this clonotype itself: A much bigger clone sits one base away, suggesting this may be a read error. V and J are TRBV6-6 and TRBJ2-7, with D possibly TRBD2 on 6 matching bases. V shed 5 bases and J shed 7 bases, with 15 bases lying between them. The germline V gene encodes CDR1 MNHNY and CDR2 SVGAGI (reference sequence). The CDR3 runs 13 residues. The CDR3 bases are TGTGCCAGCAGTACCCGACTAGTCTATGAGCAGTACTTC. It codes for CASSTRLVYEQYF.

This clonotype was detected many times. The genes are TRBV27 and TRBJ2-1, with a weak D call TRBD2 (5 bases). The CDR3 extends over 13 amino acids. Germline V CDR1 and CDR2: MNHEY, SMNVEV (reference sequence). Trimming left V 4 bases short and J 8 bases short, with 12 bases between. For the CDR3, the DNA is TGTGCCAGCAGTTCCTTCAAGGGAGATGAGCAGTTCTTC. Residues: CASSSFKGDEQFF.

With respect to this clonotype: It may be a read error: a sequence one base away is much more abundant. V gene TRBV12-3 or TRBV12-4 combines with J gene TRBJ2-3, with TRBD2 identical over 10 bases. There are 15 residues in the CDR3. V shed 8 bases and J 1 base; nucleotides not matched to a gene: 6. CDR3 sequence (DNA): TGTGCCAGCGGTACCGGGACTAGCGGCACAGATACGCAGTATTTT. Amino acids: CASGTGTSGTDTQYF.

This clonotype was counted a single time. The chain joins TRBV29-1 to TRBJ1-2, with D maybe TRBD1 (5 bases). The CDR3 has 13 amino acids. Trimming left V 3 bases short and J 5 bases short, with 13 bases between. Germline CDR1 SQVTM, CDR2 ANQGSEA. The DNA for the CDR3 is TGCAGCGTTGATGACAGCTTAGGATATGGCTACACCTTC. Its protein is CSVDDSLGYGYTF.

This clonotype was counted many times. This sequence joins TRBV4-1 and TRBJ2-1, with D possibly matching TRBD1 (6 bases). Trimming took 3 bases from V and 5 from J, leaving 8 bases between them. The CDR3 sequence is 13 residues long. Per the germline V gene, CDR1 is MGHRA and CDR2 is YSYEKL. The CDR3 DNA reads as TGCGCCAGCAGCCACGGACAGAACAATGAGCAGTTCTTC. Protein: CASSHGQNNEQFF.

V gene TRBV5-5 combines with J gene TRBJ2-5; no clear D. The end of the DNA aligns better with TRBJ2-7, so the J call may be wrong. The CDR3 runs 15 residues. Germline V gives CDR1 SGHKS, CDR2 YYEKEE (reference sequence). CDR3 sequence (DNA): TGTGCCAGCAGCTTGGGTGAAGGTTCCAACTACGAGCAGTACTTC. Its translation: CASSLGEGSNYEQYF.

This clonotype occurred once. The chain links TRBV5-1 to TRBJ2-1; a weak D match, TRBD2 (5 bases). The CDR3 has 14 residues. CDR1 is SGHRS and CDR2 is YFSETQ in the germline V gene. The germline V and J ends were trimmed by 1 base and 2 bases, with 7 bases remaining between them. CDR3 sequence: CASSLIGTYNEQFF. The CDR3 bases are TGCGCCAGCAGCTTGATCGGGACCTACAATGAGCAGTTCTTC.

This clonotype was recorded at least ten times. The CDR3 coding sequence is TGTGCCAGCAGTTCCGCGGATGCCAAAAACATTCAGTACTTC. It is translated as CASSSADAKNIQYF. The V and J genes are TRBV6-5 and TRBJ2-4; D not resolved. Germline V CDR1 and CDR2: MNHEY, SVGAGI. The CDR3 length is 14 residues. The V gene lost 4 bases and the J gene lost 1 base, with 8 bases spanning the gap.